This T cell receptor (beta chain) was sequenced in a study of monozygotic twins with inflammatory bowel disease. UMIs containing a 6-nucleotide sample barcode were added via template switching. TCRalpha and TCRbeta cDNA went through nested PCRs of approximately 17 and 9 cycles, two in total. TCRdb re-called the 5' RACE reads and gives one entry per CDR3 protein, without DNA. The sample includes roughly 150,000 distinct CDR3 sequences. Study-wide findings and caveats: Among IBD patients, TCRbeta diversity (inverse Simpson) was lower than in healthy co-twins. People with IBD had fewer clonotypes in common with others than healthy twins did, especially with disease activity.

The germline V gene encodes CDR1 MNHEY and CDR2 SMNVEV (reference sequence). The CDR3 runs to 16 residues. A note on this clonotype: Its specificity is unknown.

The rearrangement uses TRBV27 and TRBJ2-1; TCRdb's D call of TRBD2 is untestable without DNA. The source material was blood. The clonotype originates from a human donor with ulcerative colitis or Crohn's disease, or a healthy co-twin of an affected twin (not recorded which). CDR3 region: CASSLRTSGRGNEQFF.